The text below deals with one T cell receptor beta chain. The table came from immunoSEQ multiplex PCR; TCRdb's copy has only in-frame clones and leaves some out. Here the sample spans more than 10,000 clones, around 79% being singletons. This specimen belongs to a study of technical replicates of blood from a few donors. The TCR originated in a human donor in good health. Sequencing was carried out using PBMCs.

The CDR3 loop is CASSGTGNSGNTIYF. DNA of the CDR3: TGTGCCAGCAGTGGGACAGGGAACTCTGGAAACACCATATATTTT. This sequence joins TRBV2 and TRBJ1-3; 8 bases line up with TRBD1. Losses at the gene ends were 4 bases for V and 0 bases for J; bases not matched to a gene: 2. This CDR3 has 15 amino acids. Germline V gene lookup returns CDR1 SNHLY and CDR2 FYNNEI. Looking up the rest from reference TRBV2 and TRBJ1-3 gives the full variable domain: EPEVTQTPSHQVTQMGQEVILRCVPISNHLYFYWYRQILGQKVEFLVSFYNNEISEKSEIFDDQFSVERPDGSNFTLKIRSTKLEDSAMYFCASSGTGNSGNTIYFGEGSWLTVV.